This T cell receptor beta chain was captured in a study of T cell responses to AZD1222 COVID-19 vaccine. Study-level background: Samples with a second dose at about 4 or about 12 weeks were pooled together.

The table came from immunoSEQ multiplex PCR; TCRdb's copy has only in-frame clones and leaves some out. In the table there are around 76,000 clones, 80% to 90% of which are singletons. As for this clone: Its cognate antigen is unknown.

General study points: Spike regions recognized by vaccine-associated CD4 TCRs spanned the protein, led by 160-218 and 743-854. Seropositivity was recorded at baseline in only 6 or 7 AZD1222 recipients. Spike-specific TCR breadth and depth rose after two AZD1222 doses.

Trimming cost V 9 bases and J 0 bases; bases outside gene matches: 7. Germline CDR1 and CDR2: KGHDR and SFDVKD. The CDR3 extends over 17 amino acids. The TCR sequence derives from an adult in good health. The chain joins TRBV24-1 to TRBJ2-1, with 13 bases identical to TRBD2. The source was peripheral blood, collected on day 0 of AZD1222 vaccination. The CDR3 protein is CATAGTSGASSYNEQFF. For the CDR3, the DNA is TGTGCCACCGCCGGGACTAGCGGGGCGAGCTCCTACAATGAGCAGTTCTTC.